This TCR beta chain appears in the sequencing data of a study of T cell clones after liver transplantation. Study at large: Immunosuppression withdrawal was tried within 2 years after liver transplantation in this trial. Tolerant meant at least one year fully off immunosuppression without liver enzymes above twice normal.

CDR3 length equals 15 residues. V lost 0 bases to trimming and J lost 5 bases, with 14 bases between them. Germline V gene data show CDR1 as SGHRS and CDR2 as YFSETQ. The sample holds one count of this clone. Clones were sequenced by immunoSEQ multiplex PCR, and TCRdb holds only the in-frame ones, with some missing. Of tens of thousands of clones detected, around four fifths appear once; the ten largest clones hold about 2.8%. Sequencing was performed on CD4+ T cells from blood, taken at the 22-month timepoint. This clonotype was obtained from a human patient who received a liver transplant. The T cells may come from the graft donor. This sequence joins TRBV5-1 and TRBJ2-5; tentatively, D is TRBD1 (6 bases). The CDR3 region has the DNA TGCGCCAGCAGCTTGGGCACAGGGCCAGGGGAGACCCAGTACTTC. It encodes CASSLGTGPGETQYF.